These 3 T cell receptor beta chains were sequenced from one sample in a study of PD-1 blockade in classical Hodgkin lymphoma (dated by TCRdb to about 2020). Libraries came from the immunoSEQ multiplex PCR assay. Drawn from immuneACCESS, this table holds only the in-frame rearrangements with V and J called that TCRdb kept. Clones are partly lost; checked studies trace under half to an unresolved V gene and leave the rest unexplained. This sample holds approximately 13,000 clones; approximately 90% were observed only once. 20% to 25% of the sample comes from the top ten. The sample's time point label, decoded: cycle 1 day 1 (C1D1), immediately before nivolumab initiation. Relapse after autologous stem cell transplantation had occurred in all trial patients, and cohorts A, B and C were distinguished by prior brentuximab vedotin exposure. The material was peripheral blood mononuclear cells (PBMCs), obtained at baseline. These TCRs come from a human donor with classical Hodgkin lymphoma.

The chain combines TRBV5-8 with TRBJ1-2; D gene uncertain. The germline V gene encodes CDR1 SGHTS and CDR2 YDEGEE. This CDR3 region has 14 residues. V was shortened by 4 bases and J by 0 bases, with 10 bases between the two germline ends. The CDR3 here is CASSLRRANYGYTF. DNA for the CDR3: TGTGCCAGCAGCCTGCGAAGAGCTAACTATGGCTACACCTTC.

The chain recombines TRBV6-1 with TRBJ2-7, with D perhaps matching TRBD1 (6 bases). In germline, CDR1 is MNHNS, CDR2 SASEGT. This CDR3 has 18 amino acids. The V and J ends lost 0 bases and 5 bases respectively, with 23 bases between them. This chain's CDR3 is CASSEALVTGLLGDEQYF. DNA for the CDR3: TGTGCCAGCAGTGAAGCGCTCGTGACAGGTCTTCTGGGAGACGAGCAGTACTTC.

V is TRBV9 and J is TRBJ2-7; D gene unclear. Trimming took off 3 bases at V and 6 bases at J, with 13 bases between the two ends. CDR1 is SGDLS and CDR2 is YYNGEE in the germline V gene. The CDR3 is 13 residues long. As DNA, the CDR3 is TGTGCCAGCAGCGCCCGGCTATTCAGCGAGCAGTACTTC. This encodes CASSARLFSEQYF.